These 10 T cell receptor beta chains share one sample of origin, sequenced in a study of Ad26.COV2.S vaccination and SARS-CoV-2 variants. Treatment specified: some 20 received Ad26.COV2.S at low or high dose, single or two shots; about 5 received placebo; per-sample allocation not given. Day 63 after the first injection of vaccine or placebo was the sampling time. Using immunoSEQ multiplex PCR, the repertoire was profiled, and TCRdb retains in-frame clones only, with some absent. Of roughly 700,000 clones in the sample, around 90% were seen once. Sequenced material: peripheral blood, taken in a trial of Ad26.COV2.S vaccine versus placebo. The receptors were gathered from a person between 18 and 59 years old who received the Ad26.COV2.S COVID-19 vaccine or a placebo.

This chain connects TRBV15 to TRBJ1-1; no clear D gene. V was shortened by 2 bases and J by 3 bases, with 10 bases between the two germline ends. Germline V gene sequence: CDR1 LNHNV, CDR2 YYDKDF (reference sequence). There are 14 residues in the CDR3. The CDR3 spells CATSRLQTHTEAFF. For the CDR3, the DNA is TGTGCCACCAGCAGACTCCAGACTCACACTGAAGCTTTCTTT.

The chain links TRBV6-4 to TRBJ1-5; the D gene is possibly TRBD1 (5 bases). Germline CDR1 is MRHNA and CDR2 is SNTAGT. With 4 bases removed from V and 5 bases from J, the gap between germline ends came to 12 bases. CDR3 length: 14 residues. The CDR3 is CASSGTAGDQPQHF. DNA of the CDR3: TGTGCCAGCAGTGGGACGGCGGGGGATCAGCCCCAGCATTTT.

CDR3 bases: TGTGCCAGCAGCTTAGACCCCGGCTCCTACAATGAGCAGTTCTTC. It specifies CASSLDPGSYNEQFF. The chain employs TRBV11-2 and TRBJ2-1; D not resolved. The germline V gene encodes CDR1 SGHAT and CDR2 FQNNGV. This CDR3 has 15 residues. V lost 0 bases, J lost 0 bases, and 6 bases lay in between. Full variable domain (remainder filled in from reference TRBV11-2 and TRBJ2-1): EAGVAQSPRYKIIEKRQSVAFWCNPISGHATLYWYQQILGQGPKLLIQFQNNGVVDDSQLPKDRFSAERLKGVDSTLKIQPAKLEDSAVYLCASSLDPGSYNEQFFGPGTRLTVL.

The chain has TRBV6-1 and TRBJ1-1; D not certain. Trimming took off 2 bases at V and 1 base at J, with 8 bases between the two ends. The CDR3 is 14 amino acids. Germline CDR1 reads MNHNS; CDR2 reads SASEGT. CDR3 region: CASSEPDANTEAFF. The CDR3 DNA sequence: TGTGCCAGCAGTGAACCAGACGCGAACACTGAAGCTTTCTTT.

The chain carries TRBV15 and TRBJ2-1, with D possibly matching TRBD2 (6 bases). The CDR3 is 13 residues long. V lost 8 bases and J 0 bases, leaving 8 bases between the germline ends. Looked up from germline, CDR1 is LNHNV and CDR2 is YYDKDF (reference sequence). CDR3 amino acids: CATRGSSYNEQFF. The DNA of the CDR3 is TGTGCCACCCGGGGGAGCTCCTACAATGAGCAGTTCTTC. Full variable domain (rest looked up from reference TRBV15 and TRBJ2-1): DAMVIQNPRYQVTQFGKPVTLSCSQTLNHNVMYWYQQKSSQAPKLLFHYYDKDFNNEADTPDNFQSRRPNTSFCFLDIRSPGLGDTAMYLCATRGSSYNEQFFGPGTRLTVL.

In its sample, this clone was seen a few times. The V and J genes are TRBV13 and TRBJ1-1; D remains unclear. Germline CDR1 reads PRHDT; CDR2 reads FYEKMQ (reference sequence). Trimming stripped 5 bases from V and 1 base from J, with 11 bases between. This CDR3 is built from 14 residues. CDR3 sequence (DNA): TGTGCCAGCAGCCCCCTCCCGGGGAACACTGAAGCTTTCTTT. Amino acid sequence: CASSPLPGNTEAFF.

This sequence joins TRBV18 and TRBJ2-3, with 12 bases that match TRBD2. The CDR3 contains 15 residues. Germline V lookup: CDR1 KGHSH, CDR2 LQKENI. Germline trimming cut 6 bases from V and 9 bases from J; bases unmatched to any gene: 10. The CDR3 loop reads CASSPSGGAPGTQYF. DNA of the CDR3: TGTGCCAGCTCCCCTAGCGGGGGGGCTCCCGGGACGCAGTATTTT. Full variable domain (missing parts from reference TRBV18 and TRBJ2-3): NAGVMQNPRHLVRRRGQEARLRCSPMKGHSHVYWYRQLPEEGLKFMVYLQKENIIDESGMPKERFSAEFPKEGPSILRIQQVVRGDSAAYFCASSPSGGAPGTQYFGPGTRLTVL.

This chain uses TRBV5-6 with TRBJ2-2, with TRBD2 matching 12 bases. CDR1 SGHDT and CDR2 YYEEEE come from the germline V gene. V shed 0 bases and J 4 bases; nucleotides not matched to a gene: 7. The CDR3 covers 18 residues. The CDR3 region has the DNA TGTGCCAGCAGCTTGGGGCTAGCGGGGGGGCCGGGCACCGGGGAGCTGTTTTTT. Its translation is CASSLGLAGGPGTGELFF.

This clone was seen once. The V gene is TRBV2, the J gene TRBJ2-7, with D uncertain. Per the germline V gene, CDR1 is SNHLY and CDR2 is FYNNEI. This CDR3 has 13 residues. The V end was cut by 6 bases, the J end by 4 bases, with 13 bases between. CDR3 DNA sequence: TGTGCCAGCAGCCTACCGGACCTATACGAGCAGTACTTC. It codes for CASSLPDLYEQYF.

The chain carries TRBV6-5 and TRBJ1-1; possibly TRBD1 for D (6 bases). Trimming pared 6 bases from V and 3 bases from J, leaving 11 bases between. This CDR3 region has 13 residues. Germline CDR1 is MNHEY and CDR2 is SVGAGI. CDR3 residues: CASSYRVDTEAFF. Written as DNA, the CDR3 is TGTGCCAGCAGCTACAGGGTCGACACTGAAGCTTTCTTT.